This T cell receptor beta chain was found in a study of cytomegalovirus exposure and HLA in healthy donors. Per the germline V gene, CDR1 is MRHNA and CDR2 is SNTAGT. There are 15 residues in the CDR3. The V gene end was trimmed by 6 bases and the J gene end by 8 bases; junction bases not matched to a gene: 8. For this clone: Its specificity is not known.

Study outcomes and limitations: TCR beta sequences reportedly predicted most subjects' HLA-A and HLA-B alleles accurately. TCR beta chains numbering more than 150 were designated cytomegalovirus-associated. In a later analysis, productive TCRs from donors in an Asian-associated ancestry cluster reportedly carried fewer N-insertions than the cohort mean. TCR beta chain V- and J-gene trimming was linked, in a later analysis, to a missense variant in DCLRE1C.

Primers: 60 Vbeta forward and 13 Jbeta reverse. Clones were read by immunoSEQ multiplex PCR, and TCRdb kept only the in-frame ones, dropping some. The data show 90,000 to 120,000 clones, with 82% seen just once and less than 3% held by the top ten. This TCR came from a man aged 25-40 years in good health and CMV-seropositive. The sequencing input was PBMCs. The rearrangement uses TRBV6-4 and TRBJ2-1; 12 bases are shared with TRBD2. CDR3 sequence reads: CASSLLAGGPDEQFF. In DNA, the CDR3 is TGTGCCAGCAGCCTTCTAGCGGGGGGGCCGGATGAGCAGTTCTTC.